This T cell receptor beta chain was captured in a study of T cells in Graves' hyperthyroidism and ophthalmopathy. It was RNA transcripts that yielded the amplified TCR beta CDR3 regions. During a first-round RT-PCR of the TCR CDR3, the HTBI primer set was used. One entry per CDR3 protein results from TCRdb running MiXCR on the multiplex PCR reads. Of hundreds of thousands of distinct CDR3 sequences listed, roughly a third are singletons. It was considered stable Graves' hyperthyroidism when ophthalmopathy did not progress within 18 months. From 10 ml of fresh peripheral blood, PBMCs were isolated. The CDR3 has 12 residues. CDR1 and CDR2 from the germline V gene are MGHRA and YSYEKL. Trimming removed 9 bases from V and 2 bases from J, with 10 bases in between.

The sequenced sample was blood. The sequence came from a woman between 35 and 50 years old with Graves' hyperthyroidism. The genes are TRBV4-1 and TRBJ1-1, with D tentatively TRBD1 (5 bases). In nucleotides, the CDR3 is TGCGCCAGTATACAGGCAAACACTGAAGCTTTCTTT. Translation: CASIQANTEAFF.